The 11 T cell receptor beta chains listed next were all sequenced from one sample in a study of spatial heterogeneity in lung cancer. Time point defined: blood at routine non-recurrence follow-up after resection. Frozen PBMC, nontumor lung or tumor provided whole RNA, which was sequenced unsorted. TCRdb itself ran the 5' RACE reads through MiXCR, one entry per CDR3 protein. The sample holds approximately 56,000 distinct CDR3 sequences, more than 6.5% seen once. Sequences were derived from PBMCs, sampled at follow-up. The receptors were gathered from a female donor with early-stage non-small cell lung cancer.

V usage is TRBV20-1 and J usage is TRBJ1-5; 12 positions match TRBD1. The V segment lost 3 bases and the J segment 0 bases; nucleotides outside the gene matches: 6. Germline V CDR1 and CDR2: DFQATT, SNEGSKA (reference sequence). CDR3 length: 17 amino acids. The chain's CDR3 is CSASGTGGLYSNQPQHF. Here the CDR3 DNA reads TGCAGTGCTAGTGGGACAGGGGGCCTTTATAGCAATCAGCCCCAGCATTTT.

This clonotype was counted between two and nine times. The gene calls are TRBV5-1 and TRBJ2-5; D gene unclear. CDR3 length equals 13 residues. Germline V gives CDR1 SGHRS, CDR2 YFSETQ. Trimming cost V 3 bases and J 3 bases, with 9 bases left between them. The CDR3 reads CASSSGGKETQYF. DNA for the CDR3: TGCGCCAGCAGCTCTGGCGGAAAAGAGACCCAGTACTTC.

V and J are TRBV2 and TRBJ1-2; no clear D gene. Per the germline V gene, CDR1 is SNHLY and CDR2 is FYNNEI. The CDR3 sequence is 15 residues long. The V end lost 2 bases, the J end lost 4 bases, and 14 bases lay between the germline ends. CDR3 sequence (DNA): TGTGCCAGCAGTGAAAGACCCCTAGTTGGCTATGGCTACACCTTC. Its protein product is CASSERPLVGYGYTF.

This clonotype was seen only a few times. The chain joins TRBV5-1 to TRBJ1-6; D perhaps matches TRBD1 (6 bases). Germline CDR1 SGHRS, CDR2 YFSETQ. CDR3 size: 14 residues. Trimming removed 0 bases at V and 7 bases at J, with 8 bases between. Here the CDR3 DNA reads TGCGCCAGCAGCTTGGACAGGGAAAATTCACCCCTCCACTTT. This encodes CASSLDRENSPLHF.

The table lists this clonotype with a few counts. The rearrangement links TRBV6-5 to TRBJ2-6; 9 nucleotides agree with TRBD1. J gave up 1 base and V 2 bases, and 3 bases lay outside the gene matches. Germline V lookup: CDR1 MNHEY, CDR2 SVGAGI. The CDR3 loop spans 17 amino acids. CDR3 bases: TGTGCCAGCAGTTACGGGACAGGGATATCTGGGGCCAACGTCCTGACTTTC. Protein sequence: CASSYGTGISGANVLTF.

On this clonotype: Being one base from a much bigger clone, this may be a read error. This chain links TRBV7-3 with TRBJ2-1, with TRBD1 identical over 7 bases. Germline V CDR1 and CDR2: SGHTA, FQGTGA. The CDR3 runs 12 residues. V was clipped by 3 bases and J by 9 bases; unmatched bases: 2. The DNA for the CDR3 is TGTGCCAGCAGCTTGACAGGGATTGAGCAGTTCTTC. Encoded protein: CASSLTGIEQFF.

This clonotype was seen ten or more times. The CDR3 region is CSVRPQNEKLFF. CDR3 bases: TGCAGTGTCCGTCCGCAGAATGAAAAACTGTTTTTT. The gene calls are TRBV20-1 and TRBJ1-4, with D unresolved. The CDR3 is 12 amino acids. Germline values: CDR1 DFQATT, CDR2 SNEGSKA (reference sequence). V was trimmed by 7 bases and J by 5 bases, leaving 11 bases between them.

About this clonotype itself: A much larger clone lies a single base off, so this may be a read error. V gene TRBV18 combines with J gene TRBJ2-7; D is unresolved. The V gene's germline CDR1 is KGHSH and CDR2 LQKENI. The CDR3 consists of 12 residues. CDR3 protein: CASSPEPYVQYF. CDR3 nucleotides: TGTGCCAGCTCACCAGAGCCCTACGTGCAGTACTTC.

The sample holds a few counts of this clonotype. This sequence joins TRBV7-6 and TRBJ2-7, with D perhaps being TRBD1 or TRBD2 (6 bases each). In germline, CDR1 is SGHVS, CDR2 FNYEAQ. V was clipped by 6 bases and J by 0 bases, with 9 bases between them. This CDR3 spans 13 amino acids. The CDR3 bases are TGTGCCAGCAGTAGGGGGGCCTCCTACGAGCAGTACTTC. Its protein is CASSRGASYEQYF. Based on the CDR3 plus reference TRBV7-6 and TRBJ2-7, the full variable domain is GAGVSQSPRYKVTKRGQDVALRCDPISGHVSLYWYRQALGQGPEFLTYFNYEAQQDKSGLPNDRFSAERPEGSISTLTIQRTEQRDSAMYRCASSRGASYEQYFGPGTRLTVT.

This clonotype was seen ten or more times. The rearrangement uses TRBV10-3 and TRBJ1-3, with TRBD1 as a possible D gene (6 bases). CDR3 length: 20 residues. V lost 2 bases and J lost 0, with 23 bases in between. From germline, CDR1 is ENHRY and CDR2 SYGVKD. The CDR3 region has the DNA TGTGCCATCAGTGAGAGTGGGGGCAGAGCAAGTAAGAGCTCTGGAAACACCATATATTTT. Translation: CAISESGGRASKSSGNTIYF.

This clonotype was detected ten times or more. CDR3 DNA sequence: TGTGCCAGCAGCGTAGCCCAGCAGTTCTCCTACGAGCAGTACTTC. It specifies CASSVAQQFSYEQYF. The chain links TRBV9 to TRBJ2-7; D gene uncertain. CDR1 is SGDLS and CDR2 is YYNGEE in the germline V gene. The ends were cut back, 0 bases at V and 0 bases at J, with 10 bases in the middle. This CDR3 is built from 15 residues. The full variable domain, with the rest looked up from reference TRBV9 and TRBJ2-7, is DSGVTQTPKHLITATGQRVTLRCSPRSGDLSVYWYQQSLDQGLQFLIQYYNGEERAKGNILERFSAQQFPDLHSELNLSSLELGDSALYFCASSVAQQFSYEQYFGPGTRLTVT.